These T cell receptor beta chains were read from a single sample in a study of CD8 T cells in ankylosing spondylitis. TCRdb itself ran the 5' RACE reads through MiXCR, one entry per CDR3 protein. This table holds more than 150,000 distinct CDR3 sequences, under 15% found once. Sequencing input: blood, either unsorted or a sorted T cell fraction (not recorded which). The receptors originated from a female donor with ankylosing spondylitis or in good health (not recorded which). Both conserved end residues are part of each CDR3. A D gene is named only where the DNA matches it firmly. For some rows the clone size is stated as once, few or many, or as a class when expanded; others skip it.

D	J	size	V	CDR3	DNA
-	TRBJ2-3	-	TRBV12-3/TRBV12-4	CASSSGAAGADTQYF	TGTGCCAGCAGCTCAGGGGCCGCGGGAGCAGATACGCAGTATTTT
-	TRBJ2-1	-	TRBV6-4	CASSEAASYNEQFF	TGTGCCAGCAGTGAAGCGGCCTCCTACAATGAGCAGTTCTTC
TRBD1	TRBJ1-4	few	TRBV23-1	CASRDRPIEKLFF	TGCGCCAGCCGGGACAGGCCCATTGAAAAACTGTTTTTT
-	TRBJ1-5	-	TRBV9	CASSSREGVNQPQHF	TGTGCCAGCAGCTCCCGTGAGGGTGTCAATCAGCCCCAGCATTTT
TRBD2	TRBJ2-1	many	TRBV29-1	CSGLASGRVYEQFF	TGCAGCGGCCTAGCTAGCGGGAGGGTCTATGAGCAGTTCTTC
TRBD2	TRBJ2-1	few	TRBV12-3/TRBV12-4	CASIGGWNEQFF	TGTGCCAGCATCGGGGGGTGGAATGAGCAGTTCTTC
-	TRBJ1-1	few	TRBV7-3	CASSLKARDIRWRGTEAFF	TGTGCCAGCAGCTTAAAAGCAAGGGACATCCGATGGAGGGGAACTGAAGCTTTCTTT
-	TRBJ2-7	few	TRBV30	CAWSPSYYRDSYEQYF	TGTGCCTGGAGTCCCAGCTACTACAGGGATTCCTACGAGCAGTACTTC
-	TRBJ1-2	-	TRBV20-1	CSARVEGGEGYTF	TGCAGTGCTAGAGTCGAAGGGGGAGAAGGCTACACCTTC
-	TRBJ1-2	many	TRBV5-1	CASSSTDGHYGYTF	TGCGCCAGCAGTTCGACGGACGGACACTATGGCTACACCTTC
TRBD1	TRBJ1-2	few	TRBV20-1	CSASPGQGASYYGYTF	TGCAGTGCTAGCCCGGGACAGGGGGCAAGTTACTATGGCTACACCTTC
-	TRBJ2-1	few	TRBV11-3	CASSAGPEQFF	TGTGCCAGCAGCGCAGGGCCTGAGCAGTTCTTC
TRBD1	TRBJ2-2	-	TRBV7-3	CASSPGTAGWTGELFF	TGTGCCAGCAGCCCCGGGACAGCTGGTTGGACCGGGGAGCTGTTTTTT
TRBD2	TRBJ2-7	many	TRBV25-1	CASSQTSASYEQYF	TGTGCCAGCAGTCAAACTAGCGCCTCCTACGAGCAGTACTTC
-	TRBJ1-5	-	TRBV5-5	CASSLAGGQSYSNQPQHF	TGTGCCAGCAGCTTGGCGGGGGGGCAGTCTTATAGCAATCAGCCCCAGCATTTT
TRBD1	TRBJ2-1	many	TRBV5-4	CASSNRGNEQFF	TGTGCCAGCAGCAACAGGGGAAATGAGCAGTTCTTC
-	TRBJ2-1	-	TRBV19	CASSLKRGDYNEQFF	TGTGCCAGTAGTCTGAAAAGGGGAGATTACAATGAGCAGTTCTTC
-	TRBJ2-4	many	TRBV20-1	CSAEQEGNIQYF	TGCAGTGCCGAGCAGGAGGGAAACATTCAGTACTTC
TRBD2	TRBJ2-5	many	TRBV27	CASRMLAGGETQYF	TGTGCCAGCAGGATGTTAGCGGGAGGCGAGACCCAGTACTTC
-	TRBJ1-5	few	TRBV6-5	CASSSHDSNQPQHF	TGTGCCAGCAGTTCCCATGATAGCAATCAGCCCCAGCATTTT
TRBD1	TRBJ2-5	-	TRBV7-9	CASSPWTGGRETQYF	TGTGCCAGCAGCCCATGGACAGGGGGCAGGGAGACCCAGTACTTC
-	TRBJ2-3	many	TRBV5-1	CASSLEPERDPQYF	TGCGCCAGCAGCTTGGAACCCGAACGTGATCCGCAGTATTTT
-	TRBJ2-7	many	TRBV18	CASSPRSRGVREQYF	TGTGCCAGCTCACCACGGTCCAGGGGGGTTCGGGAGCAGTACTTC
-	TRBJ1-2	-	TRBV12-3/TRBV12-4	CASSFGEDNYGYTF	TGTGCCAGCAGTTTCGGGGAAGATAACTATGGCTACACCTTC
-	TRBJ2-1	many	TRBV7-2	CASSPVVSNEQFF	TGTGCCAGCAGCCCCGTCGTCTCGAATGAGCAGTTCTTC
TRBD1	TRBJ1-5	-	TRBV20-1	CSATPTGGNQPQHF	TGCAGTGCGACGCCCACAGGGGGGAATCAGCCCCAGCATTTT
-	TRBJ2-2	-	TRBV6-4	CASSPDGVGGLFF	TGTGCCAGCAGTCCCGACGGAGTAGGAGGGCTGTTTTTT
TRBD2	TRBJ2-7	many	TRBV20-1	CSARDIQGTSGRGDYEQYF	TGCAGTGCTAGAGATATACAAGGGACTAGCGGGCGAGGTGACTACGAGCAGTACTTC
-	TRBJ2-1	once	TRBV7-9	CASSPGAGNRKFF	TGTGCCAGCAGCCCCGGGGCGGGGAATCGTAAATTCTTC
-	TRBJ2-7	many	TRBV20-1	CSAISRGGGYEQYF	TGCAGTGCTATCTCCAGGGGAGGCGGCTACGAGCAGTACTTC
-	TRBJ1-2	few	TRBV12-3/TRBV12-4	CASSMGVYGYTF	TGTGCCAGCAGTATGGGCGTCTATGGCTACACCTTC
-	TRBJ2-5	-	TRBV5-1	CASSPGTAQESQYF	TGCGCCAGCAGCCCGGGAACAGCCCAAGAGTCCCAGTACTTC
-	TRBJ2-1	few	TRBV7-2	CASSLQASEINEQFF	TGTGCCAGCAGCTTACAGGCTAGCGAGATCAATGAGCAGTTCTTC
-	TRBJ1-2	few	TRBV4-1	CASSAGTAYGYTF	TGCGCCAGCAGCGCCGGGACGGCCTATGGCTACACCTTC
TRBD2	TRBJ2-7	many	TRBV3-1	CASSSSGSDEQYF	TGTGCCAGCAGCAGTAGCGGGAGTGACGAGCAGTACTTC
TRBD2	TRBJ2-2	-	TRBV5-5	CASSLSGLDTGELFF	TGTGCCAGCAGCTTAAGTGGACTAGATACCGGGGAGCTGTTTTTT
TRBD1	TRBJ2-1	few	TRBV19	CASSMDRGIEQFF	TGTGCCAGTAGTATGGACAGGGGCATTGAGCAGTTCTTC
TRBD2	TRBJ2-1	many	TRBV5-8	CASSSGTRPHNEQFF	TGTGCCAGCAGCTCCGGGACTAGGCCCCACAATGAGCAGTTCTTC
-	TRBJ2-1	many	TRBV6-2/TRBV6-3	CASSHAGTDEYNEQFF	TGTGCCAGCAGTCACGCCGGGACGGATGAATACAATGAGCAGTTCTTC
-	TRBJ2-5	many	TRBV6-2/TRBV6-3	CASSSTIRQETQYF	TGTGCCAGCAGCTCCACCATACGGCAAGAGACCCAGTACTTC
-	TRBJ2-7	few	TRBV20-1	CSARDANPLPGTKSHERYEQYF	TGCAGTGCTAGAGACGCTAACCCTCTACCCGGGACAAAGTCTCACGAACGATACGAGCAGTACTTC
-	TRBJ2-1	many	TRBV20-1	CSASQGRGLGNEQFF	TGCAGTGCTAGTCAGGGGCGGGGCCTTGGCAATGAGCAGTTCTTC
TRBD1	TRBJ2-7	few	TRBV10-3	CAISEQGQATYEQYF	TGTGCCATCAGTGAACAAGGACAGGCGACCTACGAGCAGTACTTC
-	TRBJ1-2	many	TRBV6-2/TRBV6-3	CASVPSWGEIYGYTF	TGTGCCAGCGTCCCTTCCTGGGGCGAGATATATGGCTACACCTTC
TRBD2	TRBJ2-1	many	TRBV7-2	CASSRPGGLQFF	TGTGCCAGCAGTCGACCTGGGGGACTACAGTTCTTC
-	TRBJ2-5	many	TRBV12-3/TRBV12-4	CASSFETETQYF	TGTGCCAGCAGTTTCGAAACAGAGACCCAGTACTTC
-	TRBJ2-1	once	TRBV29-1	CSVLPGGYRGNEQFF	TGCAGCGTCCTCCCCGGCGGGTATAGGGGGAATGAGCAGTTCTTC
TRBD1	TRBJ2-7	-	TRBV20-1	CSADDRDSSYEQYF	TGCAGTGCTGATGACAGGGATAGCTCCTACGAGCAGTACTTC
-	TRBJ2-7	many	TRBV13	CASSVADTISYEQYF	TGTGCCAGCAGTGTAGCGGATACAATCTCCTACGAGCAGTACTTC